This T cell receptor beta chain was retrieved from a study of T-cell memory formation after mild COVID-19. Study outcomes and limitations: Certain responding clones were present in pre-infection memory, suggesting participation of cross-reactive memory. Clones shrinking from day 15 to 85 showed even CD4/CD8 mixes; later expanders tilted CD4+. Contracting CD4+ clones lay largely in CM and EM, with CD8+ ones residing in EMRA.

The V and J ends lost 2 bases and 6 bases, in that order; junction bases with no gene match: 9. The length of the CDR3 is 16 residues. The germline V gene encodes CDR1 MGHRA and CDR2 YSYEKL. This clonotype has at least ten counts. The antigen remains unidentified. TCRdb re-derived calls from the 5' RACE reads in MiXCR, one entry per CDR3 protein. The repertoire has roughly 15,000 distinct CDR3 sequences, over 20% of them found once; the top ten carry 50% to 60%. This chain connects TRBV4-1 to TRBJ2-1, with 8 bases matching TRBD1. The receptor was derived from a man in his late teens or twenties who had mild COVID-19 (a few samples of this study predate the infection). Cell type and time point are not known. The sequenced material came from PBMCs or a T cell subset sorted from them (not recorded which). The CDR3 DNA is TGCGCCAGCAGCCAACGCGGGACAGGCGAACTCAATGAGCAGTTCTTC. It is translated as CASSQRGTGELNEQFF.